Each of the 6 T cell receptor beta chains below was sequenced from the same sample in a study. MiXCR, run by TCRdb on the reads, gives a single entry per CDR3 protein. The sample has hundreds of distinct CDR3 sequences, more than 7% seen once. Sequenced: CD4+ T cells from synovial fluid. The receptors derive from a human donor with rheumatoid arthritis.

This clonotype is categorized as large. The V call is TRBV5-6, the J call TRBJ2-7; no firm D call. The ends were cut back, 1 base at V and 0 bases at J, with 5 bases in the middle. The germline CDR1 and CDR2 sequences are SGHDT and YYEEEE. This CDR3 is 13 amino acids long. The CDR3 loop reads CASSLYGSYEQYF. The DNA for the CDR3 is TGTGCCAGCAGCTTGTACGGCTCCTACGAGCAGTACTTC.

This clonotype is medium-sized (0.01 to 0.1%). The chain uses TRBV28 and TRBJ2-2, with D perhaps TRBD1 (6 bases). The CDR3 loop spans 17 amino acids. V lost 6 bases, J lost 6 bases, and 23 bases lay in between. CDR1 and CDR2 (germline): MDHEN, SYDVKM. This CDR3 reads CASSTDRYRATAGELFF. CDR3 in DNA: TGTGCCAGCAGCACCGACAGGTATCGGGCCACCGCCGGGGAGCTGTTTTTT.

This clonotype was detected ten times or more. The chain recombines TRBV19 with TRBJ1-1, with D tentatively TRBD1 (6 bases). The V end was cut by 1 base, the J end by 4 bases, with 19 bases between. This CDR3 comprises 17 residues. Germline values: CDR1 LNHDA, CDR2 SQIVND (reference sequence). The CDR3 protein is CASSIGRGQGGSTEAFF. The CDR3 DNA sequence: TGTGCCAGTAGTATAGGACGGGGCCAAGGGGGGAGCACTGAAGCTTTCTTT.

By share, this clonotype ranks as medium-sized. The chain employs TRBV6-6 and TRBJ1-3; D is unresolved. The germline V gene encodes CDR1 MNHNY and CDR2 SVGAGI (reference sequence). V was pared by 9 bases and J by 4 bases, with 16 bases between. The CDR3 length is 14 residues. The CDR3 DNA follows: TGTGCCAGTGCTCTTGGGGTTGCGGGAAACACCATATATTTT. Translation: CASALGVAGNTIYF.

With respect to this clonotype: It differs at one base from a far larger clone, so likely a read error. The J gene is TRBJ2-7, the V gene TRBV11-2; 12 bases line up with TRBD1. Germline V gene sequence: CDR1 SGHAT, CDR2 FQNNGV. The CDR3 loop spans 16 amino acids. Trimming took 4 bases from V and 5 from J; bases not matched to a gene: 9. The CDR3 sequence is CASSSQPRDRGHEQYF. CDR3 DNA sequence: TGTGCCAGCAGCTCTCAGCCCCGGGACAGGGGGCACGAGCAGTACTTC.

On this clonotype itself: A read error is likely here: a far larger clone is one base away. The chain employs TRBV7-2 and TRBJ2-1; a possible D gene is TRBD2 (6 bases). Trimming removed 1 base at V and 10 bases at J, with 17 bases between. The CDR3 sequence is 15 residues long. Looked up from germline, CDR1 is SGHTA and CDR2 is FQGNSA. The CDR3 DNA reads TGTGCCAGCAGCTTAGGACCGGGAGAGCACTACGAGCAGTTCTTC. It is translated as CASSLGPGEHYEQFF.